The text below deals with one T cell receptor beta chain. The PCR employed 60 Vbeta primers together with 13 Jbeta primers. TCRdb keeps only in-frame clones here, not all; method: immunoSEQ multiplex PCR. Of some 150,000 clones in the sample, around 79% were seen once. These data originate in a study of cytomegalovirus exposure and HLA in healthy donors. This CDR3 has 16 amino acids. Trimming cost V 2 bases and J 6 bases, with 19 bases left between them. Germline V CDR1 and CDR2: MDHEN, SYDVKM. The genes are TRBV28 and TRBJ1-2; tentatively, D is TRBD1 (6 bases). The specimen was PBMCs. This receptor was taken from a woman aged 40-49 years in good health and CMV-seronegative. In DNA form, the CDR3 reads TGTGCCAGCAGTTTACACACCGAGGGCAGGGGCGATGGCTACACCTTC. Protein sequence: CASSLHTEGRGDGYTF.